The clone carrying this TCR beta chain appeared a few times. V was trimmed by 0 bases and J by 3 bases, leaving 7 bases between them. This CDR3 region has 13 residues. MiXCR was run by TCRdb on the RT-PCR reads, yielding one entry per CDR3 protein. Of about 680,000 distinct CDR3 sequences in the sample, 14% were seen once. The sequencing input was memory CD4+ T cells from blood. The TCR was taken from a female donor in good health, serving as a healthy control. The V and J genes are TRBV5-7 and TRBJ2-7; maybe TRBD1 (5 bases). TRBV5-7 is placed among ORFs of uncertain function. CDR3 loop: CASSLEGRYEQYF. The CDR3 DNA follows: TGTGCCAGCAGCTTGGAGGGGCGCTACGAGCAGTACTTC.